This paragraph covers one TCR beta chain sequence. The antigen is undetermined. The data were obtained in a study of T cell repertoires in cytomegalovirus infection. Study in general: Public TCR beta signatures were indicative of both CMV infection and a matching HLA type. The study, taken as a whole, reports: There were HLA-C-restricted CMV-specific TCR beta clonotypes dominating the ex vivo response.

One entry per CDR3 protein results from TCRdb running MiXCR on the reads. This repertoire shows tens of thousands of distinct CDR3 sequences, roughly 20% found once; its top ten account for roughly 29%. Germline trimming cut 4 bases from V and 4 bases from J; bases unmatched to any gene: 9. Germline V CDR1 and CDR2: SGHVS, FQNEAQ. This CDR3 spans 15 amino acids. This material consisted of CD8+ T cells from cultured PBMCs, taken from culture after CMV antigen stimulation. The TCR was taken from a human donor in good health (CMV status not recorded). Some clones in this sample may be carry-over from other donors' samples. The chain couples TRBV7-8 to TRBJ2-7; 8 bases are shared with TRBD2. The CDR3 DNA follows: TGTGCCAGCAGCTCGCAAGTGAGCGGGGGTTACGAGCAGTACTTC. This encodes CASSSQVSGGYEQYF.